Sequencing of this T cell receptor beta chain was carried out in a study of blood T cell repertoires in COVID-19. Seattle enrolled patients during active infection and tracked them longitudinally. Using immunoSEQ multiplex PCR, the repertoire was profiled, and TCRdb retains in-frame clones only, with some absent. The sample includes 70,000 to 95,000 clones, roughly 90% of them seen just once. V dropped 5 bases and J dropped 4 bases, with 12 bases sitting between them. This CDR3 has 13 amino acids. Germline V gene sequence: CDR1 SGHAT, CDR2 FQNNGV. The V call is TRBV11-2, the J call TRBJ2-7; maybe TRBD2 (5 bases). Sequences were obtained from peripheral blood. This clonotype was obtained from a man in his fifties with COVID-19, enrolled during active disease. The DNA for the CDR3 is TGTGCCAGCAGCCTAATGTCGGGGTACGAGCAGTACTTC. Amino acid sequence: CASSLMSGYEQYF.